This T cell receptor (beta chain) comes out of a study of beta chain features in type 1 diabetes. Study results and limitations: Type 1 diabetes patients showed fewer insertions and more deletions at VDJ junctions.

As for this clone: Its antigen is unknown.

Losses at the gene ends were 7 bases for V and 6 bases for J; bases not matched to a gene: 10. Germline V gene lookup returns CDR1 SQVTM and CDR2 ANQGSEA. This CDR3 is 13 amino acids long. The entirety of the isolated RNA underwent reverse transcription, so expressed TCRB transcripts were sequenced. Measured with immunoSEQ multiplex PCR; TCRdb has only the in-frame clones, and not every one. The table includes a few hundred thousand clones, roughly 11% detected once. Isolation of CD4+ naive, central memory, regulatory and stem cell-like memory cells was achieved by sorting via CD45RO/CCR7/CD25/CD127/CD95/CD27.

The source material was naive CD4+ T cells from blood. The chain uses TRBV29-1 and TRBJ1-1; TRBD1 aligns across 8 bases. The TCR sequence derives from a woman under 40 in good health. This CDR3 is CSATPRTGSEAFF. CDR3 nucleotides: TGCAGCGCCACTCCCCGGACAGGGTCTGAAGCTTTCTTT.